The present T cell receptor beta chain was sequenced within a study of radiotherapy plus CTLA-4 blockade in lung cancer. Study information: For 18% of patients, objective responses occurred, and approximately 33% had disease control.

Study-wide results and limits: Blood-borne expansion of tumor-derived TCR clones followed radiotherapy plus ipilimumab. With interferon-beta, early dynamics of blood T cell clones were reported to best predict response.

As regards this clone: Its specificity is unknown.

Repertoires were generated with immunoSEQ multiplex PCR, while TCRdb's copy carries only in-frame clones and drops some. Seen here are under 100,000 clones, about 83% observed once, and the top ten hold 13% to 15%. The source material was peripheral blood, sampled from a patient treated with radiotherapy plus ipilimumab. The clonotype originates from a human donor with non-small cell lung cancer that progressed on radiotherapy plus ipilimumab.

CDR3 in DNA: TGTGCCAGCAGCTTGACAGGGGAAGGGTATGGCTACACCTTC. It specifies CASSLTGEGYGYTF. The genes are TRBV5-5 and TRBJ1-2, with 7 bases that match TRBD1. The CDR3 totals 14 residues. V lost 1 base and J lost 5; bases outside the gene matches: 5. Germline V gene sequence: CDR1 SGHKS, CDR2 YYEKEE (reference sequence).